Following are 27 T cell receptor beta chains from one sample sequenced in a study of cytomegalovirus exposure and HLA in healthy donors. The PCR ran on 60 Vbeta and 13 Jbeta primers. Sequencing was performed with immunoSEQ multiplex PCR; in TCRdb, only in-frame clones are kept and a portion is missing. This sample carries some 59,000 clones, around 82% of them seen once, and the ten largest clones take 2.5% to 3.5%. Sequenced: PBMCs. These TCRs come from a woman between 18 and 29 years old in good health and CMV-seronegative.

The J gene is TRBJ2-3, the V gene TRBV5-1, with 9 nucleotides matching TRBD2. The CDR3 sequence is 16 residues long. CDR1 is SGHRS, CDR2 YFSETQ, per germline. Trimming cost V 2 bases and J 3 bases; bases outside gene matches: 7. CDR3 nucleotides: TGCGCCAGCAGCTTTAACGCGGGAGGGCTTACAGATACGCAGTATTTT. Protein product: CASSFNAGGLTDTQYF. Filled out from reference TRBV5-1 and TRBJ2-3, the complete variable domain reads KAGVTQTPRYLIKTRGQQVTLSCSPISGHRSVSWYQQTPGQGLQFLFEYFSETQRNKGNFPGRFSGRQFSNSRSEMNVSTLELGDSALYLCASSFNAGGLTDTQYFGPGTRLTVL.

V usage is TRBV6-5 and J usage is TRBJ2-3; 7 bases fit TRBD1. V gave up 6 bases and J gave up 1 base; unmatched junction bases: 4. The CDR3 runs to 14 residues. From germline, CDR1 is MNHEY and CDR2 SVGAGI. The CDR3 DNA is TGTGCCAGCAGCCCGGGACAGCGCACAGATACGCAGTATTTT. Protein sequence: CASSPGQRTDTQYF.

The rearrangement uses TRBV6-6 and TRBJ1-2, with no clear D. From germline, CDR1 is MNHNY and CDR2 SVGAGI (reference sequence). The CDR3 is 15 amino acids. Trimming left V 0 bases short and J 0 bases short, with 8 bases between. The chain's CDR3 is CASSYSRRTNYGYTF. The CDR3 coding sequence is TGTGCCAGCAGTTACTCGAGGCGGACTAACTATGGCTACACCTTC.

The chain carries TRBV7-6 and TRBJ1-1; maybe TRBD1 (6 bases). Germline lookup yields CDR1 SGHVS and CDR2 FNYEAQ. The CDR3 length is 17 residues. The V and J ends lost 3 bases and 0 bases respectively, with 17 bases between them. CDR3 amino acids: CASSLSPTQGMNTEAFF. CDR3 nucleotides: TGTGCCAGCAGCTTGTCCCCAACACAGGGAATGAACACTGAAGCTTTCTTT.

This chain joins TRBV7-2 and TRBJ2-1; 8 bases are a match to TRBD2. The CDR3 loop spans 17 amino acids. Germline-derived CDR1 and CDR2 are SGHTA and FQGNSA. The ends lost 3 bases at V and 10 bases at J; junction bases unmatched: 17. Written as DNA, the CDR3 is TGTGCCAGCAGCTTGAATCTGGGGGGCGGAGCGGGAGTAGAGCAGTTCTTC. It codes for CASSLNLGGGAGVEQFF. The whole variable domain, remainder taken from reference TRBV7-2 and TRBJ2-1, is GAGVSQSPSNKVTEKGKDVELRCDPISGHTALYWYRQSLGQGLEFLIYFQGNSAPDKSGLPSDRFSAERTGGSVSTLTIQRTQQEDSAVYLCASSLNLGGGAGVEQFFGPGTRLTVL.

This clone was found once. V is TRBV5-8 and J is TRBJ1-6; D is unresolved. CDR1 SGHTS and CDR2 YDEGEE come from the germline V gene. The germline V and J ends were trimmed by 1 base and 10 bases, with 15 bases remaining between them. The CDR3 runs to 15 residues. The chain's CDR3 is CASSLRPLGWSPLHF. The CDR3 DNA sequence: TGTGCCAGCAGCTTGCGCCCTCTCGGTTGGTCACCCCTCCACTTT.

The rearrangement links TRBV30 to TRBJ2-7; D remains ambiguous. Trimming stripped 1 base from V and 2 bases from J, with 12 bases between. Germline-derived CDR1 and CDR2 are GTSNPN and SVGIG (reference sequence). The CDR3 runs 14 residues. The CDR3, as DNA: TGTGCCTGGAGTGGAGGCCCGCTAACCTACGAGCAGTACTTC. Its protein product is CAWSGGPLTYEQYF.

The chain couples TRBV2 to TRBJ1-1; D remains unclear. Trimming left V 4 bases short and J 12 bases short, with 9 bases between. The germline V gene encodes CDR1 SNHLY and CDR2 FYNNEI. The CDR3 length is 10 residues. The CDR3 region is CASSGWSPFF. The CDR3 region has the DNA TGTGCCAGCAGTGGATGGAGTCCTTTCTTT.

This clone was seen a few times. The V call is TRBV30, the J call TRBJ2-3, with 7 bases matching TRBD1. Germline values: CDR1 GTSNPN, CDR2 SVGIG (reference sequence). The junction had 6 bases not matched to a gene; V was cut back by 7 bases and J by 5 bases. CDR3 size: 12 residues. CDR3 bases: TGTGCCTCTGACAGGGCCGGAGATACGCAGTATTTT. It yields the protein CASDRAGDTQYF.

The V call is TRBV4-1, the J call TRBJ2-3, with D perhaps TRBD2 (6 bases). CDR3 length: 19 amino acids. CDR1 is MGHRA and CDR2 is YSYEKL in the germline V gene. V was shortened by 4 bases and J by 4 bases, with 27 bases between the two germline ends. This CDR3 reads CASSRAVGGQGASSDTQYF. The CDR3 bases are TGCGCCAGCAGCCGGGCCGTCGGGGGTCAGGGAGCCAGTTCAGATACGCAGTATTTT.

The rearrangement links TRBV13 to TRBJ2-2, with 7 bases aligning to TRBD2. The length of the CDR3 is 15 residues. Germline V gene lookup returns CDR1 PRHDT and CDR2 FYEKMQ (reference sequence). The ends lost 2 bases at V and 0 bases at J; junction bases unmatched: 0. The CDR3 reads CASSLSGTNTGELFF. The CDR3 nucleotides read TGTGCCAGCAGCTTAAGCGGGACGAACACCGGGGAGCTGTTTTTT.

The chain employs TRBV9 and TRBJ2-1; D is perhaps TRBD2 (8 bases). The germline gives CDR1 SGDLS, CDR2 YYNGEE. V lost 4 bases, J lost 7 bases, and 24 bases lay in between. The CDR3 loop spans 17 amino acids. CDR3 sequence reads: CASSLRGDSGSINEQFF. As DNA, the CDR3 is TGTGCCAGCAGCCTCAGGGGGGACAGCGGGAGTATTAATGAGCAGTTCTTC.

V gene TRBV28 combines with J gene TRBJ2-7; 7 bases map to TRBD1. The CDR3 extends over 13 amino acids. The V gene end was trimmed by 4 bases and the J gene end by 5 bases; junction bases not matched to a gene: 5. Germline V gives CDR1 MDHEN, CDR2 SYDVKM. CDR3 DNA sequence: TGTGCCAGCAGTTGGAGACAGGGCCACGAGCAGTACTTC. The encoded protein is CASSWRQGHEQYF.

This clone occurred once. The rearrangement links TRBV18 to TRBJ2-7, with a possible D match to TRBD1 (6 bases). Germline CDR1 KGHSH, CDR2 LQKENI. The ends were cut back, 3 bases at V and 4 bases at J, with 16 bases in the middle. The CDR3 is 15 amino acids. The CDR3 loop is CASSPLTGLRYEQYF. The CDR3 nucleotides read TGTGCCAGCTCACCGCTTACAGGGTTGAGATACGAGCAGTACTTC. The whole variable domain, filled in from reference TRBV18 and TRBJ2-7, reads NAGVMQNPRHLVRRRGQEARLRCSPMKGHSHVYWYRQLPEEGLKFMVYLQKENIIDESGMPKERFSAEFPKEGPSILRIQQVVRGDSAAYFCASSPLTGLRYEQYFGPGTRLTVT.

The J gene is TRBJ1-5, the V gene TRBV6-5; possibly TRBD1 for D (6 bases). The V end was cut by 6 bases, the J end by 6 bases, with 15 bases between. CDR3 length: 14 residues. Germline loops: CDR1 MNHEY, CDR2 SVGAGI. The CDR3 region is CASSAGEDGQPQHF. As DNA, the CDR3 is TGTGCCAGCAGCGCAGGGGAAGACGGTCAGCCCCAGCATTTT.

The rearrangement joins TRBV28 to TRBJ2-7; 7 nucleotides match TRBD2. J gave up 2 bases and V 5 bases, and 0 bases lay outside the gene matches. The CDR3 consists of 12 residues. Germline V gene data show CDR1 as MDHEN and CDR2 as SYDVKM. CDR3 DNA: TGTGCCAGCAGTCGGGGGGCCTACGAGCAGTACTTC. Its translation: CASSRGAYEQYF.

The chain recombines TRBV7-3 with TRBJ1-1, with 7 positions matching TRBD1. The ends lost 3 bases at V and 0 bases at J; junction bases unmatched: 7. CDR3 length equals 16 residues. From germline, CDR1 is SGHTA and CDR2 FQGTGA. CDR3 bases: TGTGCCAGCAGCTTTACCAGACAGGGATTGAACACTGAAGCTTTCTTT. Translated: CASSFTRQGLNTEAFF.

The chain employs TRBV9 and TRBJ2-3; D perhaps matches TRBD2 (7 bases). The length of the CDR3 is 17 residues. Germline V gives CDR1 SGDLS, CDR2 YYNGEE. V was clipped by 0 bases and J by 5 bases, with 19 bases between them. The CDR3 coding sequence is TGTGCCAGCAGCGTAGGTTCGAGCGGGACATGGGGAGATACGCAGTATTTT. This translates into CASSVGSSGTWGDTQYF.

The chain recombines TRBV4-1 with TRBJ2-1, with 7 bases aligning to TRBD2. CDR3 length: 18 amino acids. Losses at the gene ends were 3 bases for V and 4 bases for J; bases not matched to a gene: 15. Germline CDR1 is MGHRA and CDR2 is YSYEKL. The CDR3 reads CASSQGGTDTVAYNEQFF. For the CDR3, the DNA is TGCGCCAGCAGCCAGGGGGGGACGGACACCGTCGCTTACAATGAGCAGTTCTTC.

This chain's CDR3 is CASSRGTAHSGANVLTF. The CDR3 DNA follows: TGCGCCAGCAGCCGGGGGACAGCGCACTCTGGGGCCAACGTCCTGACTTTC. The V gene is TRBV5-1, the J gene TRBJ2-6; D may be TRBD1 (7 bases). This CDR3 comprises 17 residues. V lost 4 bases and J lost 0, with 14 bases in between. CDR1 and CDR2 (germline): SGHRS, YFSETQ.

J is TRBJ2-1 and V is TRBV5-4; D is possibly TRBD2 (6 bases). Germline-derived CDR1 and CDR2 are SGHNT and YYREEE (reference sequence). Between the trimmed V and J ends, which lost 0 bases and 1 base, there was a span of 11 bases. The CDR3 runs 16 residues. The DNA for the CDR3 is TGTGCCAGCAGCTTGGTCTCAGGGAGGTCCTACAATGAGCAGTTCTTC. This codes for CASSLVSGRSYNEQFF.

V and J are TRBV19 and TRBJ2-7; 8 positions agree with TRBD2. J was trimmed by 3 bases and V by 5 bases; bases with no gene match: 3. The CDR3 contains 13 residues. Germline V gene lookup returns CDR1 LNHDA and CDR2 SQIVND (reference sequence). The CDR3 DNA reads TGTGCCAGTAGTCTTCTAGCGGGCTACGAGCAGTACTTC. It encodes CASSLLAGYEQYF.

This chain connects TRBV7-2 to TRBJ2-7; 8 positions match TRBD2. Germline loops: CDR1 SGHTA, CDR2 FQGNSA. The CDR3 covers 14 residues. The V and J ends lost 5 bases and 6 bases, in that order; junction bases with no gene match: 9. CDR3 in DNA: TGTGCCAGCAGCACGGGACTAGTTTTGTCCGAGCAGTACTTC. Protein product: CASSTGLVLSEQYF.

Written as DNA, the CDR3 is TGCGCCAGCAGTGAGGGCCCCGAGCAGTACTTC. Its translation: CASSEGPEQYF. V gene TRBV10-1 combines with J gene TRBJ2-7; D uncertain. CDR1 WNHNN and CDR2 SYGVQD come from the germline V gene (reference sequence). Trimming cost V 2 bases and J 6 bases, with 5 bases left between them. The CDR3 sequence is 11 residues long.

The rearrangement uses TRBV5-1 and TRBJ1-1, with TRBD1 matching over 7 bases. Germline values: CDR1 SGHRS, CDR2 YFSETQ. The CDR3 is 15 amino acids. Unmatched junction bases numbered 6, after V lost 1 base and J lost 3 bases. CDR3 region: CASSLNGQGDTEAFF. The CDR3 DNA reads TGCGCCAGCAGCTTGAACGGGCAGGGGGACACTGAAGCTTTCTTT.

V usage is TRBV11-2 and J usage is TRBJ1-5, with a possible D match to TRBD1 (6 bases). This CDR3 region has 15 residues. V lost 2 bases and J 0 bases, leaving 8 bases between the germline ends. From germline, CDR1 is SGHAT and CDR2 FQNNGV. The chain's CDR3 is CASSLSRGSNQPQHF. CDR3 DNA: TGTGCCAGCAGCTTAAGCAGGGGTAGCAATCAGCCCCAGCATTTT. Looking up the rest from reference TRBV11-2 and TRBJ1-5 gives the full variable domain: EAGVAQSPRYKIIEKRQSVAFWCNPISGHATLYWYQQILGQGPKLLIQFQNNGVVDDSQLPKDRFSAERLKGVDSTLKIQPAKLEDSAVYLCASSLSRGSNQPQHFGDGTRLSIL.

This clone was recorded a few times. This chain joins TRBV27 and TRBJ1-1; D unclear. Trimming pared 6 bases from V and 1 base from J, leaving 6 bases between. CDR3 length: 12 residues. Germline V lookup: CDR1 MNHEY, CDR2 SMNVEV (reference sequence). The CDR3 protein is CASRRQNTEAFF. Here the CDR3 DNA reads TGTGCCAGCAGGAGACAGAACACTGAAGCTTTCTTT.